Below are 20 T cell receptor beta chains sequenced from a single sample in a study of shared T cell receptors in the human thymus (dated by TCRdb to about 2021). Library preparation employed the immunoSEQ multiplex PCR assay. Drawn from immuneACCESS, this table holds only the in-frame rearrangements with V and J called that TCRdb kept. Clones are partly lost; checked studies trace under half to an unresolved V gene and leave the rest unexplained. The table for this sample lists roughly 550,000 clones; around three quarters of them were counted only once. Together, the top ten hold about 0.013% of the sample. These same records also appear under a second study, on human thymus T cells.

Sequenced material: thymocytes. The receptors stem from a boy younger than two with a congenital heart defect. Donor details come from another sample of the same person, matched by shared clones.

The V call is TRBV7-9, the J call TRBJ2-1, with a weak D call TRBD2 (6 bases). The V end was cut by 10 bases, the J end by 2 bases, with 15 bases between. CDR3 size: 14 residues. Germline CDR1 reads SEHNR; CDR2 reads FQNEAQ (reference sequence). The CDR3 protein is CAIFLAIPYNEQFF. The DNA for the CDR3 is TGTGCCATCTTCCTAGCGATCCCCTACAATGAGCAGTTCTTC.

V usage is TRBV4-1 and J usage is TRBJ2-5, with 15 positions matching TRBD2. The ends lost 4 bases at V and 4 bases at J; junction bases unmatched: 1. The CDR3 runs 15 residues. The germline CDR1 and CDR2 sequences are MGHRA and YSYEKL. The DNA of the CDR3 is TGCGCCAGCAGCCTGGGACTAGCGGGAGGAGAGACCCAGTACTTC. The encoded protein is CASSLGLAGGETQYF.

A few counts support this clone. DNA of the CDR3: TGTGCCAGCAGCTTGGACAGAGGGCTGAGGTCCTACGAGCAGTACTTC. Its protein is CASSLDRGLRSYEQYF. This chain joins TRBV5-6 and TRBJ2-7; perhaps TRBD2 as D (5 bases). The CDR3 has 16 amino acids. Trimming removed 0 bases from V and 1 base from J, with 14 bases in between. Germline assignment: CDR1 SGHDT and CDR2 YYEEEE. Combining the CDR3 with reference TRBV5-6 and TRBJ2-7 gives the whole variable domain DAGVTQSPTHLIKTRGQQVTLRCSPKSGHDTVSWYQQALGQGPQFIFQYYEEEERQRGNFPDRFSGHQFPNYSSELNVNALLLGDSALYLCASSLDRGLRSYEQYFGPGTRLTVT.

The chain joins TRBV6-6 to TRBJ1-2; 11 nucleotides line up with TRBD1. Losses at the gene ends were 6 bases for V and 8 bases for J; bases not matched to a gene: 8. The CDR3 length is 14 residues. The germline gives CDR1 MNHNY, CDR2 SVGAGI (reference sequence). CDR3 DNA: TGTGCCAGCAGCCTCTCGGACAGGGGGCAGGGCTACACCTTC. Protein product: CASSLSDRGQGYTF.

The J gene is TRBJ1-4, the V gene TRBV11-2; weak D call: TRBD1 (6 bases). The germline V gene encodes CDR1 SGHAT and CDR2 FQNNGV. Trimming pared 1 base from V and 5 bases from J, leaving 17 bases between. CDR3 length equals 17 residues. This CDR3 reads CASSLGVGGQGNEKLFF. For the CDR3, the DNA is TGTGCCAGCAGCTTAGGGGTTGGAGGCCAGGGGAATGAAAAACTGTTTTTT.

The rearrangement joins TRBV10-2 to TRBJ2-1; 8 bases fit TRBD2. The V gene end was trimmed by 5 bases and the J gene end by 6 bases; junction bases not matched to a gene: 6. The germline CDR1 and CDR2 sequences are WSHSY and SAAADI. The CDR3 length is 14 residues. In DNA form, the CDR3 reads TGCGCCAGCAGTCTGTCGGGAGGGGGCAATGAGCAGTTCTTC. Its protein is CASSLSGGGNEQFF.

This sequence joins TRBV14 and TRBJ2-7; maybe TRBD2 (6 bases). Looked up from germline, CDR1 is SGHDN and CDR2 is FVKESK. This CDR3 is built from 13 residues. V was cut by 3 bases and J by 11 bases, with 17 bases left in between. CDR3 nucleotides: TGTGCCAGCAGCCACCTCCCGGGGACTCAAGAGTACTTC. Encoded protein: CASSHLPGTQEYF. The entire variable domain, with the rest obtained from reference TRBV14 and TRBJ2-7, is as follows: EAGVTQFPSHSVIEKGQTVTLRCDPISGHDNLYWYRRVMGKEIKFLLHFVKESKQDESGMPNNRFLAERTGGTYSTLKVQPAELEDSGVYFCASSHLPGTQEYFGPGTRLTVT.

This chain connects TRBV10-3 to TRBJ1-1, with 10 bases aligning to TRBD1. V lost 11 bases and J lost 5; bases outside the gene matches: 8. Germline V CDR1 and CDR2: ENHRY, SYGVKD. The CDR3 has 13 amino acids. This chain's CDR3 is CAAFGQGGTEAFF. CDR3 DNA sequence: TGTGCCGCCTTCGGACAGGGGGGGACTGAAGCTTTCTTT.

The CDR3 loop is CASSYRRGPYEQYF. The CDR3, as DNA: TGTGCCAGCAGTTACCGCAGGGGACCCTACGAGCAGTACTTC. The rearrangement uses TRBV27 and TRBJ2-7; D is perhaps TRBD1 (6 bases). Germline CDR1 MNHEY, CDR2 SMNVEV (reference sequence). CDR3 length: 14 residues. Deletions cut 4 bases from V and 2 bases from J, with 12 bases between.

The chain recombines TRBV7-9 with TRBJ1-2; weak D call: TRBD1 (5 bases). The CDR3 runs 13 residues. Germline V lookup: CDR1 SEHNR, CDR2 FQNEAQ (reference sequence). The germline V and J ends were trimmed by 5 bases and 5 bases, with 12 bases remaining between them. CDR3 in amino acids: CASSRTPGYGYTF. The DNA of the CDR3 is TGTGCCAGCAGCCGGACACCAGGGTATGGCTACACCTTC.

This clone was counted only a few times. V is TRBV19 and J is TRBJ1-1, with 7 bases lining up with TRBD1. Unmatched junction bases numbered 6, after V lost 7 bases and J lost 4 bases. CDR1 is LNHDA, CDR2 SQIVND, per germline (reference sequence). The CDR3 has 13 residues. The CDR3 loop is CASTLRQGTEAFF. For the CDR3, the DNA is TGTGCCAGTACCCTCAGACAGGGCACTGAAGCTTTCTTT.

The rearrangement joins TRBV29-1 to TRBJ2-7; 9 bases align to TRBD1. The CDR3 has 16 residues. V lost 3 bases and J lost 0; bases outside the gene matches: 9. Germline V gene data show CDR1 as SQVTM and CDR2 as ANQGSEA. The CDR3 is CSVEIWRDRVSYEQYF. CDR3 in DNA: TGCAGCGTTGAGATCTGGCGGGACAGGGTCTCCTACGAGCAGTACTTC.

This chain joins TRBV7-2 and TRBJ2-1, with 13 bases aligning to TRBD2. Germline V gene lookup returns CDR1 SGHTA and CDR2 FQGNSA. V lost 4 bases, J lost 6 bases, and 9 bases stayed unmatched. The CDR3 sequence is 17 residues long. In DNA, the CDR3 is TGTGCCAGCAGCTGGGGCATGGGACTAGCGGGGAGCAATGAGCAGTTCTTC. Its protein is CASSWGMGLAGSNEQFF.

The chain joins TRBV14 to TRBJ1-4; unclear D gene. V lost 0 bases and J 0 bases, leaving 5 bases between the germline ends. Germline CDR1 reads SGHDN; CDR2 reads FVKESK. The CDR3 extends over 15 amino acids. CDR3 in amino acids: CASSQEQPTNEKLFF. The CDR3 region has the DNA TGTGCCAGCAGCCAAGAACAGCCAACTAATGAAAAACTGTTTTTT.

The genes are TRBV7-9 and TRBJ2-1; 7 nucleotides line up with TRBD2. Germline CDR1 is SEHNR and CDR2 is FQNEAQ (reference sequence). The CDR3 length is 14 residues. V lost 8 bases, J lost 1 base, and 5 bases stayed unmatched. CDR3 nucleotides: TGTGCCAGCTGCGGACTAGGATCCTACAATGAGCAGTTCTTC. Protein: CASCGLGSYNEQFF. Full variable domain (remainder filled in from reference TRBV7-9 and TRBJ2-1): DTGVSQNPRHKITKRGQNVTFRCDPISEHNRLYWYRQTLGQGPEFLTYFQNEAQLEKSRLLSDRFSAERPKGSFSTLEIQRTEQGDSAMYLCASCGLGSYNEQFFGPGTRLTVL.

J is TRBJ2-1 and V is TRBV6-1; perhaps TRBD2 as D (5 bases). CDR1 is MNHNS, CDR2 SASEGT, per germline. With 11 bases removed from V and 9 bases from J, the gap between germline ends came to 17 bases. The CDR3 is 12 amino acids. CDR3 coding DNA: TGTGCCGGCCAGTTACCTGGGAGTGAGCAGTTCTTC. Translation gives CAGQLPGSEQFF.

V is TRBV27 and J is TRBJ2-7; 12 bases align to TRBD2. The junction had 9 bases not matched to a gene; V was cut back by 6 bases and J by 6 bases. This CDR3 is 15 amino acids long. Germline-derived CDR1 and CDR2 are MNHEY and SMNVEV (reference sequence). The CDR3 region is CASRQQLAGGGEQYF. CDR3 DNA sequence: TGTGCCAGCAGGCAACAACTAGCGGGAGGCGGCGAGCAGTACTTC.

The chain's CDR3 is CSVEYDTDRANTEAFF. In nucleotides, the CDR3 is TGCAGCGTTGAGTATGATACGGACAGGGCGAACACTGAAGCTTTCTTT. The V gene is TRBV29-1, the J gene TRBJ1-1; 8 bases align to TRBD1. V was clipped by 3 bases and J by 1 base; unmatched bases: 10. Germline V gene data show CDR1 as SQVTM and CDR2 as ANQGSEA. The CDR3 has 16 residues.

The chain is built from TRBV7-9 and TRBJ1-3; 9 bases line up with TRBD1. Losses at the gene ends were 5 bases for V and 4 bases for J; bases not matched to a gene: 3. The CDR3 has 14 amino acids. Germline V CDR1 and CDR2: SEHNR, FQNEAQ (reference sequence). The CDR3 reads CASSPGTGGNTIYF. The CDR3 nucleotides read TGTGCCAGCAGCCCCGGGACAGGGGGAAACACCATATATTTT.

In DNA, the CDR3 is TGTGCCAGCAGCCAAACAGGGGGCGGTCAGCCCCAGCATTTT. This sequence encodes CASSQTGGGQPQHF. The rearrangement links TRBV4-2 to TRBJ1-5; 9 bases are shared with TRBD1. Germline CDR1 reads LGHNA; CDR2 reads YNFKEQ. The CDR3 spans 14 residues. V shed 2 bases, J shed 6 bases, and the junction held 2 bases outside the gene matches.